The 29 T cell receptor beta chains presented below share a single source sample, sequenced in a study of identifying expanded T cells in peripheral blood. Repertoires were generated with immunoSEQ multiplex PCR, while TCRdb's copy carries only in-frame clones and drops some. Here the sample spans around 100,000 clones, about 90% being singletons. The sample comprised blood. The receptors shown here come from a person aged 18 to 70 in good health.

The chain links TRBV19 to TRBJ2-7; D is uncertain. CDR3 length equals 13 residues. Germline V gene sequence: CDR1 LNHDA, CDR2 SQIVND (reference sequence). V gave up 3 bases and J gave up 0 bases, with 6 bases separating them. The CDR3 coding sequence is TGTGCCAGTAGTATTCCAGGCTCCTACGAGCAGTACTTC. Amino acids: CASSIPGSYEQYF.

The CDR3 DNA reads as TGTGCCAGCAGGTCAGGACAGGGTGACCAGCCCCAGCATTTT. This gives the protein CASRSGQGDQPQHF. The gene calls are TRBV6-1 and TRBJ1-5; 8 bases match TRBD1. V lost 6 bases to trimming and J lost 7 bases; unmatched junction nucleotides: 8. The CDR3 is 14 amino acids. CDR1 MNHNS and CDR2 SASEGT come from the germline V gene.

This clone was picked up a small number of times. The chain carries TRBV21-1 and TRBJ1-2; the table's TRBD1 call for D was not verified on the DNA. TRBV21-1 is reported as a pseudogene. CDR3 size: 11 residues. The CDR3 loop is CASPGQRGYTF. For the CDR3, the DNA is TGTGCCAGCCCGGGACAGAGGGGCTACACCTTC.

The chain recombines TRBV7-9 with TRBJ2-1; weak D call: TRBD2 (5 bases). Germline V gene sequence: CDR1 SEHNR, CDR2 FQNEAQ (reference sequence). The V end was cut by 1 base, the J end by 8 bases, with 9 bases between. The CDR3 contains 13 residues. The CDR3 sequence is CASSLVKGDEQFF. The CDR3 nucleotides are TGTGCCAGCAGCTTAGTAAAGGGAGATGAGCAGTTCTTC.

This clone was found once. The chain couples TRBV4-2 to TRBJ2-5, with TRBD2 as a possible D gene (5 bases). The germline gives CDR1 LGHNA, CDR2 YNFKEQ. The ends were cut back, 0 bases at V and 4 bases at J, with 15 bases in the middle. CDR3 size: 16 residues. CDR3 nucleotides: TGTGCCAGCAGCCAAGACTTATGGCATCGGGGAGAGACCCAGTACTTC. This codes for CASSQDLWHRGETQYF.

J is TRBJ1-1 and V is TRBV12-5, with D tentatively TRBD1 (6 bases). The V and J ends lost 2 bases and 8 bases respectively, with 18 bases between them. Germline V gene sequence: CDR1 LGHNT, CDR2 FRNRAP. The CDR3 runs 15 residues. The CDR3 loop is CASGLPRTARVEAFF. The CDR3 DNA follows: TGTGCTAGTGGTTTGCCCCGGACAGCCCGAGTAGAAGCTTTCTTT.

The chain combines TRBV5-1 with TRBJ1-1; D unresolved. CDR3 size: 12 residues. CDR1 SGHRS and CDR2 YFSETQ come from the germline V gene. V was shortened by 0 bases and J by 5 bases, with 5 bases between the two germline ends. For the CDR3, the DNA is TGCGCCAGCAGCTTGGTTGGGACTGAAGCTTTCTTT. Its translation: CASSLVGTEAFF.

This clone was counted only a few times. The chain carries TRBV6-5 and TRBJ2-7; 7 bases agree with TRBD1. This CDR3 spans 13 amino acids. Germline-derived CDR1 and CDR2 are MNHEY and SVGAGI. The trim removed 7 bases at V and 4 bases at J, leaving 7 bases unmatched. The CDR3 bases are TGTGCCAGCATAAAGGGGGCAGGGTACGAGCAGTACTTC. Its translation is CASIKGAGYEQYF.

The chain combines TRBV7-9 with TRBJ1-3; no clear D. Germline lookup yields CDR1 SEHNR and CDR2 FQNEAQ (reference sequence). The germline V and J ends were trimmed by 2 bases and 3 bases, with 14 bases remaining between them. The CDR3 extends over 16 amino acids. The DNA for the CDR3 is TGTGCCAGCAGCTTATCAAGTGGTCAGCTTGGAAACACCATATATTTT. It translates to CASSLSSGQLGNTIYF.

This clone appeared once. V is TRBV9 and J is TRBJ1-4; D is unclear. The CDR3 runs to 12 residues. V shed 2 bases and J shed 10 bases, with 9 bases lying between them. The germline V gene has CDR1 SGDLS and CDR2 YYNGEE. The CDR3 nucleotides read TGTGCCAGCAGCGTTGGAGAGGGAAAACTGTTTTTT. Translating gives CASSVGEGKLFF.

This sequence joins TRBV7-9 and TRBJ1-1; D ambiguous. The CDR3 is 15 amino acids. Germline V gene data show CDR1 as SEHNR and CDR2 as FQNEAQ (reference sequence). V was cut by 2 bases and J by 1 base, with 11 bases left in between. CDR3 nucleotides: TGTGCCAGCAGCTTACGCCCGGGAGAGAACACTGAAGCTTTCTTT. Amino acids: CASSLRPGENTEAFF.

The chain is built from TRBV5-1 and TRBJ2-3, with 13 bases matching TRBD2. V lost 2 bases to trimming and J lost 1 base; unmatched junction nucleotides: 10. The CDR3 spans 19 residues. The germline gives CDR1 SGHRS, CDR2 YFSETQ. The CDR3 sequence is CASSLTGTSGAVGTDTQYF. The CDR3, as DNA: TGCGCCAGCAGCTTAACCGGGACTAGCGGGGCCGTGGGCACAGATACGCAGTATTTT.

The chain has TRBV19 and TRBJ1-3; the D gene is possibly TRBD1 (6 bases). There are 14 residues in the CDR3. From germline, CDR1 is LNHDA and CDR2 SQIVND (reference sequence). Deletions cut 6 bases from V and 2 bases from J, with 11 bases between. CDR3 region: CASSATGPGNTIYF. CDR3 nucleotide sequence: TGTGCCAGTAGCGCAACAGGGCCTGGAAACACCATATATTTT. Full variable domain (remainder filled in from reference TRBV19 and TRBJ1-3): DGGITQSPKYLFRKEGQNVTLSCEQNLNHDAMYWYRQDPGQGLRLIYYSQIVNDFQKGDIAEGYSVSREKKESFPLTVTSAQKNPTAFYLCASSATGPGNTIYFGEGSWLTVV.

The V and J genes are TRBV5-1 and TRBJ2-5, with TRBD2 identical over 7 bases. Germline V gene sequence: CDR1 SGHRS, CDR2 YFSETQ. V shed 2 bases and J 4 bases; nucleotides not matched to a gene: 11. The CDR3 loop spans 16 amino acids. The CDR3 region has the DNA TGCGCCAGCAGCTTAGACCCCAGGGAGGGAAGAGAGACCCAGTACTTC. Amino acids: CASSLDPREGRETQYF.

The chain employs TRBV18 and TRBJ2-7; possible D gene TRBD1, 6 bases. CDR3 size: 15 residues. V gave up 3 bases and J gave up 0 bases, with 12 bases separating them. Germline V lookup: CDR1 KGHSH, CDR2 LQKENI. The CDR3 loop is CASSPSDSSSYEQYF. The CDR3 DNA follows: TGTGCCAGCTCACCGTCGGACAGTTCCTCCTACGAGCAGTACTTC.

The chain carries TRBV4-2 and TRBJ2-3, with D possibly TRBD2 on 5 matching bases. The CDR3 runs 14 residues. The V end was cut by 6 bases, the J end by 0 bases, with 10 bases between. The V gene's germline CDR1 is LGHNA and CDR2 YNFKEQ. CDR3 loop: CASREDSSTDTQYF. CDR3 bases: TGTGCCAGCAGGGAGGACTCGAGCACAGATACGCAGTATTTT.

This CDR3 is CASSYTDYEQYF. The CDR3 nucleotides are TGTGCCAGCAGTTATACCGATTACGAGCAGTACTTC. This chain links TRBV6-1 with TRBJ2-7; D remains unclear. The V gene's germline CDR1 is MNHNS and CDR2 SASEGT. Trimming left V 5 bases short and J 4 bases short, with 9 bases between. This CDR3 spans 12 amino acids.

The CDR3 nucleotides are TGTGCCAGCAGCTTAGGCAGTGGCAATCAGCCCCAGCATTTT. This sequence encodes CASSLGSGNQPQHF. The chain joins TRBV7-8 to TRBJ1-5; unclear D gene. Germline CDR1 SGHVS, CDR2 FQNEAQ. The CDR3 is made up of 14 amino acids. Trimming pared 1 base from V and 2 bases from J, leaving 6 bases between.

V usage is TRBV5-1 and J usage is TRBJ1-1; D gene uncertain. The CDR3 length is 16 residues. V gave up 0 bases and J gave up 1 base, with 13 bases separating them. Germline CDR1 is SGHRS and CDR2 is YFSETQ. DNA of the CDR3: TGCGCCAGCAGCTTGGCCCGCGGGCGCGAGAACACTGAAGCTTTCTTT. Translation gives CASSLARGRENTEAFF.

The gene calls are TRBV5-4 and TRBJ1-4, with TRBD1 matching 9 bases. CDR1 and CDR2 (germline): SGHNT, YYREEE (reference sequence). The CDR3 totals 14 residues. The V segment lost 4 bases and the J segment 8 bases; nucleotides outside the gene matches: 6. CDR3 loop: CASSKDRGNEKLFF. The CDR3, as DNA: TGTGCCAGCAGCAAGGACAGGGGAAACGAAAAACTGTTTTTT.

The CDR3 nucleotides read TGTGCCAGCAGTGGGCTAGCGGGACGACGGGCCGGGGAGCTGTTTTTT. Translation gives CASSGLAGRRAGELFF. The chain uses TRBV2 and TRBJ2-2; 9 nucleotides line up with TRBD2. The trim removed 4 bases at V and 6 bases at J, leaving 9 bases unmatched. Germline values: CDR1 SNHLY, CDR2 FYNNEI. The CDR3 spans 16 residues.

The chain combines TRBV5-1 with TRBJ1-1, with 9 bases lining up with TRBD1. Trimming cost V 4 bases and J 6 bases; bases outside gene matches: 13. This CDR3 is built from 16 residues. CDR1 is SGHRS and CDR2 is YFSETQ in the germline V gene. CDR3 sequence (DNA): TGCGCCAGCAGCCAGCCCCGGGACAGGGTGGAGCCTGAAGCTTTCTTT. Amino acids: CASSQPRDRVEPEAFF.

The chain employs TRBV6-1 and TRBJ1-6; possible D gene TRBD1, 5 bases. CDR1 is MNHNS and CDR2 is SASEGT in the germline V gene. Trimming left V 2 bases short and J 10 bases short, with 12 bases between. This CDR3 is 14 amino acids long. CDR3 sequence: CASSEPGLDSPLHF. The CDR3 nucleotides read TGTGCCAGCAGTGAACCGGGGCTAGACTCACCCCTCCACTTT.

The count of this clone is one. The chain links TRBV30 to TRBJ2-5; D unresolved. The length of the CDR3 is 14 residues. CDR1 is GTSNPN and CDR2 is SVGIG in the germline V gene (reference sequence). V dropped 2 bases and J dropped 1 base, with 11 bases sitting between them. Here the CDR3 DNA reads TGTGCCTGGAGTCCTGACCGGGTCCAAGAGACCCAGTACTTC. This gives the protein CAWSPDRVQETQYF. Based on the CDR3 plus reference TRBV30 and TRBJ2-5, the full variable domain is SQTIHQWPATLVQPVGSPLSLECTVEGTSNPNLYWYRQAAGRGLQLLFYSVGIGQISSEVPQNLSASRPQDRQFILSSKKLLLSDSGFYLCAWSPDRVQETQYFGPGTRLLVL.

The chain uses TRBV7-8 and TRBJ2-7; 8 bases line up with TRBD2. This CDR3 comprises 15 residues. Germline V CDR1 and CDR2: SGHVS, FQNEAQ. J gave up 4 bases and V 1 base, and 6 bases lay outside the gene matches. CDR3 in amino acids: CASSLGSGTSYEQYF. The CDR3 DNA is TGTGCCAGCAGCTTAGGATCCGGGACTAGTTACGAGCAGTACTTC. Complete variable domain (other parts from reference TRBV7-8 and TRBJ2-7): GAGVSQSPRYKVAKRGQDVALRCDPISGHVSLFWYQQALGQGPEFLTYFQNEAQLDKSGLPSDRFFAERPEGSVSTLKIQRTQQEDSAVYLCASSLGSGTSYEQYFGPGTRLTVT.

This chain links TRBV7-9 with TRBJ2-7, with D hard to call. From germline, CDR1 is SEHNR and CDR2 FQNEAQ (reference sequence). Trimming pared 1 base from V and 4 bases from J, leaving 2 bases between. The CDR3 runs to 11 residues. The DNA for the CDR3 is TGTGCCAGCAGCTTAGTTTACGAGCAGTACTTC. This codes for CASSLVYEQYF.

The V and J genes are TRBV18 and TRBJ1-5; D might be TRBD1 (5 bases). The V gene's germline CDR1 is KGHSH and CDR2 LQKENI. The V end lost 5 bases, the J end lost 6 bases, and 11 bases lay between the germline ends. The CDR3 has 13 amino acids. CDR3 coding DNA: TGTGCCAGCTCAGCCCCAGGGTCTCAGCCCCAGCATTTT. It encodes CASSAPGSQPQHF.

This clone showed up just a few times. The rearrangement links TRBV30 to TRBJ1-5; D is ambiguous. The germline V gene encodes CDR1 GTSNPN and CDR2 SVGIG (reference sequence). The CDR3 is made up of 14 amino acids. The V end was cut by 3 bases, the J end by 5 bases, with 14 bases between. The CDR3 loop is CAWSGTTTDQPQHF. The DNA of the CDR3 is TGTGCCTGGAGCGGAACAACCACGGATCAGCCCCAGCATTTT.

The chain employs TRBV10-1 and TRBJ2-3, with D perhaps TRBD2 (6 bases). The CDR3 consists of 13 residues. V was trimmed by 3 bases and J by 4 bases, leaving 8 bases between them. Germline V lookup: CDR1 WNHNN, CDR2 SYGVQD (reference sequence). The chain's CDR3 is CASSESGADTQYF. Written as DNA, the CDR3 is TGCGCCAGCAGTGAATCGGGGGCAGATACGCAGTATTTT.